This T cell receptor beta chain was sequenced in a study of T cell clonotyping in hematopoietic cell transplantation. Regarding the study as a whole: Few recipient clonotypes overlapped donors; over 95% were de novo at given depth. Recipient TCR diversity dropped after transplant; expanded clonotypes rose from day 30 to 180. No sorting was done, leaving CD4 and CD8 contributions mixed. Higher Inverse Simpson Index values in graft donor and pretransplant recipient predicted broader posttransplant TCR diversity.

Concerning this clone: Its antigen remains unknown.

Method: immunoSEQ multiplex PCR; TCRdb's copy keeps in-frame clones and lacks some. The sample includes about 15,000 clones, over 75% of them seen just once. The sequenced sample was peripheral blood mononuclear cells. This sequence was found in a woman between 40 and 55 years old in good health. Some clones in this sample may be carry-over from other donors' samples.

The CDR3 sequence is CASSLFGSEAFF. CDR3 bases: TGTGCCAGCAGCTTGTTTGGCTCTGAAGCTTTCTTT. The chain couples TRBV5-6 to TRBJ1-1, with unresolved D. This CDR3 comprises 12 residues. Germline V gene data show CDR1 as SGHDT and CDR2 as YYEEEE. Trimming left V 1 base short and J 6 bases short, with 7 bases between. The full variable domain, with the rest looked up from reference TRBV5-6 and TRBJ1-1, is DAGVTQSPTHLIKTRGQQVTLRCSPKSGHDTVSWYQQALGQGPQFIFQYYEEEERQRGNFPDRFSGHQFPNYSSELNVNALLLGDSALYLCASSLFGSEAFFGQGTRLTVV.